This passage covers 17 T cell receptor beta chains from one sample sequenced in a study of T cells after somatic rescue of genetic block. TCRdb's copy holds only in-frame clones and misses some; the assay was immunoSEQ multiplex PCR. There are 100,000 to 120,000 clones in the sample; about 93% occur only once, and roughly 1.4% lies in the top ten. The sample was peripheral blood mononuclear cells (PBMCs). Receptors were obtained from a woman between 18 and 29 years old.

The J gene is TRBJ1-3, the V gene TRBV7-2; no clear D gene. The germline V gene has CDR1 SGHTA and CDR2 FQGNSA. V was shortened by 1 base and J by 1 base, with 14 bases between the two germline ends. CDR3 size: 17 residues. CDR3 sequence reads: CASSLGSLVGSGNTIYF. The CDR3 DNA is TGTGCCAGCAGCTTAGGGTCTCTAGTAGGGTCTGGAAACACCATATATTTT.

The chain recombines TRBV5-1 with TRBJ2-1; TRBD1 aligns across 7 bases. The J segment lost 5 bases and the V segment lost 4 bases, leaving 6 bases of the junction unmatched. Germline CDR1 and CDR2: SGHRS and YFSETQ. This CDR3 comprises 14 residues. The CDR3 DNA is TGCGCCAGCAGCCATGGACAGGCCAACAATGAGCAGTTCTTC. It encodes CASSHGQANNEQFF.

The J gene is TRBJ1-6, the V gene TRBV28; D gene ambiguous. CDR1 and CDR2 (germline): MDHEN, SYDVKM. With 2 bases removed from V and 7 bases from J, the gap between germline ends came to 15 bases. The CDR3 sequence is 16 residues long. CDR3 in DNA: TGTGCCAGCAGTTTAGACCCAGCTGGGATGAATTCACCCCTCCACTTT. Translation gives CASSLDPAGMNSPLHF.

This clone has more than one count but fewer than ten. The J gene is TRBJ2-5, the V gene TRBV6-1; 9 bases match TRBD1. With 2 bases clipped from V and 5 bases from J, the junction kept 9 bases outside the gene matches. Germline CDR1 and CDR2: MNHNS and SASEGT. The CDR3 length is 16 residues. The DNA of the CDR3 is TGTGCCAGCAGTGAAAACACCGGGACAGGGAGGGAGACCCAGTACTTC. It specifies CASSENTGTGRETQYF.

The chain employs TRBV19 and TRBJ1-2, with TRBD1 matching over 7 bases. V shed 8 bases, J shed 4 bases, and the junction held 19 bases outside the gene matches. This CDR3 spans 17 amino acids. CDR1 LNHDA and CDR2 SQIVND come from the germline V gene (reference sequence). The CDR3 loop is CASSRQKDRIIFYGYTF. The CDR3 nucleotides are TGTGCCAGTTCAAGACAAAAGGACAGGATTATCTTCTATGGCTACACCTTC.

J is TRBJ2-1 and V is TRBV19; 8 bases fit TRBD1. Looked up from germline, CDR1 is LNHDA and CDR2 is SQIVND (reference sequence). This CDR3 region has 15 residues. V dropped 6 bases and J dropped 3; count of bases not matched to a gene: 7. The CDR3 region is CASRTGTGHYNEQFF. The CDR3 DNA follows: TGTGCCAGTAGGACCGGGACAGGACACTACAATGAGCAGTTCTTC.

The chain links TRBV11-3 to TRBJ1-2; 7 nucleotides align to TRBD1. The CDR3 has 13 residues. The J segment lost 2 bases and the V segment lost 3 bases, leaving 0 bases of the junction unmatched. Germline V CDR1 and CDR2: SGHNT, YENEEA. CDR3 nucleotide sequence: TGTGCCAGCAGCTTGGGACAGAACTATGGCTACACCTTC. This encodes CASSLGQNYGYTF.

This rearrangement joins TRBV4-3 to TRBJ2-6; no clear D. The V gene's germline CDR1 is LGHNA and CDR2 YSLEER. The CDR3 covers 16 residues. Trimming took 0 bases from V and 0 from J, leaving 6 bases between them. The CDR3 region is CASSQDLTSGANVLTF. CDR3 DNA: TGCGCCAGCAGCCAAGATCTTACCTCTGGGGCCAACGTCCTGACTTTC.

This chain uses TRBV7-3 with TRBJ1-1, with D uncertain. CDR1 SGHTA and CDR2 FQGTGA come from the germline V gene. The V and J ends lost 4 bases and 1 base respectively, with 7 bases between them. The CDR3 sequence is 13 residues long. The CDR3 loop is CASSSPGNTEAFF. The CDR3 DNA reads as TGTGCCAGCAGCTCCCCTGGGAACACTGAAGCTTTCTTT.

V gene TRBV21-1 combines with J gene TRBJ2-7. TRBV21-1 is reported as a pseudogene. The CDR3 sequence is 16 residues long. This CDR3 reads CASSKAFQLTGYEQYF. The CDR3 DNA reads TGTGCCAGCAGCAAAGCGTTCCAGCTAACCGGATACGAGCAGTACTTC.

This chain connects TRBV5-1 to TRBJ1-2, with D hard to call. This CDR3 is built from 14 residues. Germline V gives CDR1 SGHRS, CDR2 YFSETQ. V lost 4 bases and J lost 4, with 14 bases in between. The CDR3 DNA sequence: TGCGCCAGCAGCAGCCCGCCAGAGACCTATGGCTACACCTTC. Translated: CASSSPPETYGYTF.

The DNA for the CDR3 is TGTGCCAGCAGCTTAGAGAACCCTCTAGCGCGTAGCTCCTACGAGCAGTACTTC. Protein: CASSLENPLARSSYEQYF. This chain uses TRBV7-6 with TRBJ2-7; possibly TRBD2 for D (6 bases). V shed 1 base and J shed 0 bases, with 19 bases lying between them. In germline, CDR1 is SGHVS, CDR2 FNYEAQ. The CDR3 consists of 18 residues.

The chain is built from TRBV11-2 and TRBJ2-1, with 11 bases fitting TRBD2. V was clipped by 5 bases and J by 1 base; unmatched bases: 7. The CDR3 extends over 17 amino acids. Germline V gene lookup returns CDR1 SGHAT and CDR2 FQNNGV. CDR3 nucleotides: TGTGCCAGCAGCCGTAGCGGGGGGGCAGATTCCTACAATGAGCAGTTCTTC. It encodes CASSRSGGADSYNEQFF.

The rearrangement links TRBV4-2 to TRBJ2-3, with TRBD2 matching 7 bases. The J segment lost 0 bases and the V segment lost 1 base, leaving 7 bases of the junction unmatched. There are 17 residues in the CDR3. The germline gives CDR1 LGHNA, CDR2 YNFKEQ. CDR3 DNA sequence: TGTGCCAGCAGCCAAGTCCTGAGCGGGGAAAGCACAGATACGCAGTATTTT. It is translated as CASSQVLSGESTDTQYF.

This chain joins TRBV6-5 and TRBJ1-6; D remains unclear. Germline loops: CDR1 MNHEY, CDR2 SVGAGI. Between the trimmed V and J ends, which lost 6 bases and 8 bases, there was a span of 17 bases. CDR3 length equals 15 residues. The CDR3 reads CASSRGDRGYSPLHF. In nucleotides, the CDR3 is TGTGCCAGCAGCCGCGGGGATCGTGGTTATTCACCCCTCCACTTT.

The chain couples TRBV6-5 to TRBJ1-2; 9 positions match TRBD1. In germline, CDR1 is MNHEY, CDR2 SVGAGI. This CDR3 has 12 amino acids. V was pared by 7 bases and J by 8 bases, with 5 bases of the junction left unmatched. The chain's CDR3 is CASIGDREGYTF. The CDR3 DNA reads as TGTGCCAGCATTGGGGACAGGGAAGGCTACACCTTC.

The gene calls are TRBV4-1 and TRBJ1-1; no definite D call. Germline assignment: CDR1 MGHRA and CDR2 YSYEKL. The CDR3 extends over 15 amino acids. Trimming shortened V by 1 base and J by 4 bases, and 13 bases separated the two germline ends. The CDR3 DNA follows: TGCGCCAGCAGCCAAGTAGTGGCGCCGGGCACTGAAGCTTTCTTT. Protein sequence: CASSQVVAPGTEAFF.